This T cell receptor (beta chain) was observed in a study of T cell changes during pregnancy in multiple sclerosis. Trimming removed 2 bases at V and 1 base at J, with 11 bases between. Germline V lookup: CDR1 GTSNPN, CDR2 SVGIG (reference sequence). This CDR3 is built from 14 residues. Clones were read by immunoSEQ multiplex PCR, and TCRdb kept only the in-frame ones, dropping some. The sample contains around 42,000 clones, about 90% of which appear only once. The source was CD4+ T cells from peripheral blood mononuclear cells, collected in the third trimester of pregnancy. The chain joins TRBV30 to TRBJ1-2; D ambiguous. The clonotype was recovered from a female donor with multiple sclerosis, enrolled in a pregnancy study. CDR3 sequence: CAWSRGRDNYGYTF. Written as DNA, the CDR3 is TGTGCCTGGAGTAGAGGTCGGGATAACTATGGCTACACCTTC.